This TCR beta chain was obtained from a study of blood T cells in healthy people across ages. The study, taken as a whole, reports: Observed TCR beta diversity showed a strong correlation with the percentage of naive T cells as measured by flow cytometry. The recorded TCR beta diversity per million T cells decreased in a roughly linear manner with age.

About this clonotype itself: Its antigen is not identified.

The use of a sample-barcoded 5' primer and a J-beta primer mix characterized a second PCR of about 6 to 12 cycles. TCRdb called the 5' RACE reads again in MiXCR, with one record for every CDR3 protein. The top ten clones hold 20% to 25% of a sample with hundreds of thousands of distinct CDR3 sequences, approximately 43% of them seen once. Healthy Caucasians from Russia aged about 6 to 95 served as donors. The origin of this receptor is a woman aged 55-70 years in good health. The sequencing sample was made of blood.

CDR3 sequence (DNA): TGCAGCGTTCACGGGGCCGCCACAGATACGCAGTATTTT. This encodes CSVHGAATDTQYF. This sequence joins TRBV29-1 and TRBJ2-3, with D perhaps being TRBD1 or TRBD2 (5 bases each). V dropped 5 bases and J dropped 2 bases, with 11 bases sitting between them. Per the germline V gene, CDR1 is SQVTM and CDR2 is ANQGSEA. This CDR3 spans 13 amino acids.